This T cell receptor (beta chain) is drawn from a study of blood T cells in healthy people across ages (dated by TCRdb to 2013 to 2016). In the study overall: In model experiments, template switching captured roughly one uniquely barcoded TCR beta cDNA molecule for every two T cells. To track age-related changes in TCR beta repertoire diversity, the study relied on deep sequencing normalized with unique cDNA molecular identifiers. The donors were split into four age groups: young (average around 15 years), middle-aged (around 40), aged (62) and long-lived (approximately 89). For two donors (one aged 18 to 30 and one aged 80 or older), the study analyzed two additional independent replicas of 1 million unique cDNA reads from the same blood draw.

The approximately 39 donors, aged about 6 to 100 years, were systemically healthy Caucasian individuals from Russia. Each donor gave around 9.5 milliliters of peripheral blood, collected into EDTA-treated Vacutainer tubes. Ficoll-Paque density-gradient centrifugation was used to isolate PBMCs, with at least 6.5 million per sample. Total RNA, at least 6 micrograms per sample, was extracted from PBMCs with Trizol reagent. The percentages of naive CD45RAhigh/CD27high T cells were determined by flow cytometry on a PBMC aliquot from every donor. Via the germline V gene, CDR1 is SGHTA and CDR2 FQGTGA. The CDR3 has 14 amino acids, counting the end cysteine and phenylalanine. Only the CDR3 region is kept as DNA, spanning 42 bases read in frame from base 1. The junction shows trimming of 6 bases on V and 3 bases on J, plus 14 bases between the germline ends. Receptors were amplified or captured by 5' RACE. The instrument given in TCRdb is Illumina HiSeq 2500. A second PCR of about 6 to 12 cycles was run with a J-beta primer mix and a sample-barcoded 5' primer. A template-switch 5' adaptor carrying 12 random nucleotides introduced a unique molecular identifier onto each TCR beta cDNA molecule. Each sample yielded at least 2.5 million CDR3-containing paired-end reads. All of the RNA was converted into first-strand cDNA using the Mint cDNA synthesis kit, with a TRBC-specific oligonucleotide serving as the primer. All cDNA was treated with uracil-DNA glycosylase and then went through a first 18-cycle PCR with the universal primers M1SS and BC2_uni_R. On the study's bioinformatics: For normalization, 1 million high-quality reads, each with a distinct molecular identifier, were randomly selected from each sample. Instead of being binned into consensus sequences, reads with shared molecular identifiers were discarded. MiTCR, run with a Q25 quality threshold and the strictest error-elimination algorithm, handled CDR3 identification, clonotype clustering and error correction. Lower-bound total TCR beta diversity was estimated with a nonparametric unseen species model using Euler transformation. The public reads were reprocessed in TCRdb via fastp at Q25 and MiXCR, keeping in-frame beta chains. Identical CDR3 protein sequences are pooled into one entry, listed with their most common genes and DNA. The V and J calls here are based on TCRdb, not the publication. Within this sample are about 720,000 distinct CDR3 sequences, with around a quarter of them counted one time only. Roughly 3.8% of the sample is held by the ten biggest clonotypes.

Turning to this clonotype: The clone's antigen remains unknown. No much larger clonotype is one base removed from it; base qualities were not supplied.

General conclusions and limits of the study: Estimates of total diversity based on one million sequenced T cells were considered lower bounds and underestimates. As age increased, observed TCR beta diversity per million T cells dropped in a roughly linear way, and a significant reduction was already evident by age about 36. Because profiling used bulk unsorted PBMCs, naive and antigen-experienced compartments could not be compared conclusively. The long-lived group showed more naive CD4+ T cells, fewer expanded clones and increased TCR diversity than the aged group, suggesting age selection. There was a strong correlation between observed TCR beta diversity and the percentage of naive T cells measured by flow cytometry. Because the CMV infection status of the donors was unknown, age-related changes in expanded clonotypes may potentially have been confounded.

The sample also formed part of further work on T cells of mothers and their children. From that second study: Nine systemically healthy Caucasian individuals served as donors, namely three mothers together with their six children. cDNA synthesis used all of the extracted RNA, with 1.5 ug of RNA in each 15 ul reaction. In the second PCR, sample barcodes and 2-4 random nucleotides were introduced via the M1S primer. More than 8 million TCR beta CDR3 reads were obtained from each mother, and some 3.3 million reads were obtained from each child. TCR recombination output is similarly shaped by thymic selection in related and unrelated pairs, with a minor effect exerted by inherited differences. Normalized repertoire overlap was always slightly but never significantly higher in related than unrelated mother-child pairs. No persistent microchimeric T cell clones were detected, at a sensitivity of 90 to 100 clones per million clonotypes. In the study, deep NGS was used to compare the TCR beta repertoires of mothers and children, and features distinguishing related mother-child pairs from unrelated individuals were sought. On average, the children were roughly 11 +/- 4 years old, while the mothers were roughly 40 +/- 4 years old. After adapters were ligated using NEBNext reagents, the libraries underwent 100+100 nt paired-end sequencing on an Illumina HiSeq 2000. To prevent cross-contamination, the mother and child libraries were prepared a month apart and were sequenced in separate runs. For each donor, somewhere between about 500,000 and 2,000,000 distinct TCR beta clonotypes were identified. Naive TCR beta clonotypes were estimated from low-frequency clonotypes matched to each donor's FACS-determined naive share, without sorting.

The clonotype was recovered from a boy younger than 18 in good health. The chain is assembled from TRBV7-3 and TRBJ1-1; tentative D gene TRBD1, with 6 bases matching. Sequencing used blood. The CDR3 amino acid sequence is: CASRSGGADTEAFF. The nucleotides are TGTGCCAGCAGATCGGGGGGGGCTGACACTGAAGCTTTCTTT.